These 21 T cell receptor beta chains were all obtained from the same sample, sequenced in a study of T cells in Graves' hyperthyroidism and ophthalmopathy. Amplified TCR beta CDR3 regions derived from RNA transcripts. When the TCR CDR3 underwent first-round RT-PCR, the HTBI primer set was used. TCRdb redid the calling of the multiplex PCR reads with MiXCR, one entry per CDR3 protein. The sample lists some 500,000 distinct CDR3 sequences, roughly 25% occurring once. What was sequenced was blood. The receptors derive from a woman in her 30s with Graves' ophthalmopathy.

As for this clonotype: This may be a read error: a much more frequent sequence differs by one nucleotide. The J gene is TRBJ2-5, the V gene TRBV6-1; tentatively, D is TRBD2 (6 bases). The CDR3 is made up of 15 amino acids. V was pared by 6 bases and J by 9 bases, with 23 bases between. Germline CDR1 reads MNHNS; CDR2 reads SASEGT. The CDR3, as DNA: TGTGCCAGCAGGACATTTGCGGGGCCCTCTGGGCCCCAGTACTTC. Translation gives CASRTFAGPSGPQYF.

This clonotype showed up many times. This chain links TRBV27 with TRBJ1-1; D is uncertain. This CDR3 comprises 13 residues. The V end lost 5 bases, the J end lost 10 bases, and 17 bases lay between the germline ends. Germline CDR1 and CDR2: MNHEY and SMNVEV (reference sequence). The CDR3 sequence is CASSRSGPAGAFF. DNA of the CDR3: TGTGCCAGCAGTCGTTCAGGACCCGCGGGAGCTTTCTTT.

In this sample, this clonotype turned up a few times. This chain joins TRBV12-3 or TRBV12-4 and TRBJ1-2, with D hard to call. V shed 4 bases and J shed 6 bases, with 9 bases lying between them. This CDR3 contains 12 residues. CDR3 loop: CASSSVTDGYTF. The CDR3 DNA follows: TGTGCCAGCAGTTCTGTGACTGATGGCTACACCTTC.

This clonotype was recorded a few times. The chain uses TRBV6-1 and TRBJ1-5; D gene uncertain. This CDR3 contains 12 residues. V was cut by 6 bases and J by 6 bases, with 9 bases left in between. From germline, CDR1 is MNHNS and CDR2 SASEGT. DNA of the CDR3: TGTGCCAGCAGCCCGGGTGGTCAGCCCCAGCATTTT. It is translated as CASSPGGQPQHF.

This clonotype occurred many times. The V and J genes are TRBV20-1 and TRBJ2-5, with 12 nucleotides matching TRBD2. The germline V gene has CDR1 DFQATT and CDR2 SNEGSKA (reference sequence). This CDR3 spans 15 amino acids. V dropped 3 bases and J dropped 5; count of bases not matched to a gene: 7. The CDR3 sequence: CSASLPSGGAETQYF. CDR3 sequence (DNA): TGCAGTGCTAGTCTTCCTAGCGGGGGGGCGGAGACCCAGTACTTC.

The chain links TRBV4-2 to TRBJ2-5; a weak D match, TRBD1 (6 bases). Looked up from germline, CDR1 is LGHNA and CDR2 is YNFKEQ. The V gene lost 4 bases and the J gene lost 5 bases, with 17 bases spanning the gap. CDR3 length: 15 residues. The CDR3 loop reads CASSPNPGVVETQYF. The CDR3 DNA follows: TGTGCCAGCAGCCCTAACCCAGGGGTGGTCGAGACCCAGTACTTC.

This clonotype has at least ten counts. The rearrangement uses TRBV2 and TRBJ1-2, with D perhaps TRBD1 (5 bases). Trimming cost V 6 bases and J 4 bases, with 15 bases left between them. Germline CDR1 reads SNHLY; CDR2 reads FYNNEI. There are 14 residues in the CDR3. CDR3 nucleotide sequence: TGTGCCAGCAGATCCGGACAAGCCCCCTATGGCTACACCTTC. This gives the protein CASRSGQAPYGYTF.

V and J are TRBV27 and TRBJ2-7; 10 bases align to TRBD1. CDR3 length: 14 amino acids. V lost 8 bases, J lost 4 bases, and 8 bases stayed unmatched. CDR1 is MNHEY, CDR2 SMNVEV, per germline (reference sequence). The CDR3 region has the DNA TGTGCCAGCCAAGACAGGGGGCGAGGATACGAGCAGTACTTC. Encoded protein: CASQDRGRGYEQYF.

The CDR3: CAWSVGRNTEAFF. The CDR3 DNA reads as TGTGCCTGGAGTGTAGGAAGGAACACTGAAGCTTTCTTT. The chain is built from TRBV30 and TRBJ1-1; no firm D call. Germline CDR1 GTSNPN, CDR2 SVGIG (reference sequence). Trimming stripped 0 bases from V and 1 base from J, with 6 bases between. The CDR3 is made up of 13 amino acids.

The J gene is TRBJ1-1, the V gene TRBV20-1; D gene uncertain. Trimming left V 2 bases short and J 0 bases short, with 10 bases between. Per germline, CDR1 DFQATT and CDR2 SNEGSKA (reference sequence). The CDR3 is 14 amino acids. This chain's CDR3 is CSARQLLMNTEAFF. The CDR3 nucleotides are TGCAGTGCTAGACAGTTACTAATGAACACTGAAGCTTTCTTT.

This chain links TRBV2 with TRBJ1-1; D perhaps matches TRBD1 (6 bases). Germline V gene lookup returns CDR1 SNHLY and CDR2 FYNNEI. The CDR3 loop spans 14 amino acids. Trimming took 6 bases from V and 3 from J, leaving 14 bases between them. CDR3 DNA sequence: TGTGCCAGCAGGGACAGCCCTGGGGACACTGAAGCTTTCTTT. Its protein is CASRDSPGDTEAFF.

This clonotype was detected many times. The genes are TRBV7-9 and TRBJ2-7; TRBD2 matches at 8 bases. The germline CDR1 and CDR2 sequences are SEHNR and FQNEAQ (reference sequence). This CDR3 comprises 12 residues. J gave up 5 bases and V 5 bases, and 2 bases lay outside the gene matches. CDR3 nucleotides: TGTGCCAGCAGCCGGGGGGGGAACGAGCAGTACTTC. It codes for CASSRGGNEQYF. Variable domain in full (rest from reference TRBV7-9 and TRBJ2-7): DTGVSQNPRHKITKRGQNVTFRCDPISEHNRLYWYRQTLGQGPEFLTYFQNEAQLEKSRLLSDRFSAERPKGSFSTLEIQRTEQGDSAMYLCASSRGGNEQYFGPGTRLTVT.

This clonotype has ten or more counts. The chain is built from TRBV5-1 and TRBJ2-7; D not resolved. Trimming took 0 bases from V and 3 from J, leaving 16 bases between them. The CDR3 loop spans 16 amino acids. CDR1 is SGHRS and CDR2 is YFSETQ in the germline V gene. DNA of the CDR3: TGCGCCAGCAGCTTGGTGCACTCCCTAAGACACTACGAGCAGTACTTC. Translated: CASSLVHSLRHYEQYF. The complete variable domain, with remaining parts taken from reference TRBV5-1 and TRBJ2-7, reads KAGVTQTPRYLIKTRGQQVTLSCSPISGHRSVSWYQQTPGQGLQFLFEYFSETQRNKGNFPGRFSGRQFSNSRSEMNVSTLELGDSALYLCASSLVHSLRHYEQYFGPGTRLTVT.

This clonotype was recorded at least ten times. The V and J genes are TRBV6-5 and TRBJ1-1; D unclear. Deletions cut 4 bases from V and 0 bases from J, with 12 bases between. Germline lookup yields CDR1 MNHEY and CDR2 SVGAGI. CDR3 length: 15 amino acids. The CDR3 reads CASSSPGVMNTEAFF. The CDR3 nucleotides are TGTGCCAGCAGTTCCCCGGGAGTGATGAACACTGAAGCTTTCTTT.

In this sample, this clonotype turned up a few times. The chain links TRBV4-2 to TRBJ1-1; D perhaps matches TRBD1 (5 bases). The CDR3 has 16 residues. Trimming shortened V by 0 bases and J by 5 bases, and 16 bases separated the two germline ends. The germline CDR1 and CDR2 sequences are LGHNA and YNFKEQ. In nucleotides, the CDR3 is TGTGCCAGCAGCCAAGATTACGGCGGGGGAGGGACTGAAGCTTTCTTT. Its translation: CASSQDYGGGGTEAFF.

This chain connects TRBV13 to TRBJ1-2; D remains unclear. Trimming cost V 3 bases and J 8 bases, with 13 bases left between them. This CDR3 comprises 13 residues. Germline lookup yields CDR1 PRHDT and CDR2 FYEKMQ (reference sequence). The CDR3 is CASSFVLVGGYTF. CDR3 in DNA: TGTGCCAGCAGCTTCGTCCTCGTAGGCGGCTACACCTTC. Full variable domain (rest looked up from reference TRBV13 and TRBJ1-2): AAGVIQSPRHLIKEKRETATLKCYPIPRHDTVYWYQQGPGQDPQFLISFYEKMQSDKGSIPDRFSAQQFSDYHSELNMSSLELGDSALYFCASSFVLVGGYTFGSGTRLTVV.

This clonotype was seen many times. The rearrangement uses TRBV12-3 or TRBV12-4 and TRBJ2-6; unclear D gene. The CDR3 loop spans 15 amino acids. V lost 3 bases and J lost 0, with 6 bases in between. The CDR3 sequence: CASSFSHSGANVLTF. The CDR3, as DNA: TGTGCCAGCAGTTTTTCCCACTCTGGGGCCAACGTCCTGACTTTC.

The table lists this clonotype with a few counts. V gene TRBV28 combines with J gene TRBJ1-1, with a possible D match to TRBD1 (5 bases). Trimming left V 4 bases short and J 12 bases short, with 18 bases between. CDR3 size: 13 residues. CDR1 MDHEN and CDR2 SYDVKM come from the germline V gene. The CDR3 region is CASSSGKMVSPFF. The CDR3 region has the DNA TGTGCCAGCAGTTCAGGGAAGATGGTATCCCCTTTCTTT.

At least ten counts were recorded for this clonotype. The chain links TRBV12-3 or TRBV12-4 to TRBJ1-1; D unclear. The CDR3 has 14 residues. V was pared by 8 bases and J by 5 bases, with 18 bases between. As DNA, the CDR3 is TGTGCCAGCGAAAACCCACCGCGGCGGACTGAAGCTTTCTTT. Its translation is CASENPPRRTEAFF.

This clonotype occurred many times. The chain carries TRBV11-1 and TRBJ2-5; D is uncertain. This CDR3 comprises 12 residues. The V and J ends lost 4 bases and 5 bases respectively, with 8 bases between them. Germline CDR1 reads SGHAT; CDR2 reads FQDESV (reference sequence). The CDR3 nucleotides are TGTGCCAGCAGCTGGGGTCGGGAGACCCAGTACTTC. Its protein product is CASSWGRETQYF. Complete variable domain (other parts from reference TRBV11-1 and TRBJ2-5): EAEVAQSPRYKITEKSQAVAFWCDPISGHATLYWYRQILGQGPELLVQFQDESVVDDSQLPKDRFSAERLKGVDSTLKIQPAELGDSAMYLCASSWGRETQYFGPGTRLLVL.

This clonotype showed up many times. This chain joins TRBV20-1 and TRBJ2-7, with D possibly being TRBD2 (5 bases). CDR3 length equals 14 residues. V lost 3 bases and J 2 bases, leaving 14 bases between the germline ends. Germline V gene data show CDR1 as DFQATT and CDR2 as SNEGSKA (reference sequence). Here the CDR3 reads CSASVPGTPYEQYF. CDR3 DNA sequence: TGCAGTGCTAGCGTTCCGGGAACCCCCTACGAGCAGTACTTC.